Each of the 32 T cell receptor beta chains below was sequenced from the same sample in a study of cytomegalovirus exposure and HLA in healthy donors. PCR used 60 Vbeta primers and 13 Jbeta primers. Libraries were prepared by immunoSEQ multiplex PCR; TCRdb keeps only in-frame clonotypes and omits some of them. The sample records 130,000 to 150,000 clones, 60% to 80% being singletons. Sequencing input: PBMCs. The receptors were sampled from a male donor in good health and CMV-seronegative.

This clone has a handful of counts. The chain is built from TRBV9 and TRBJ1-4, with 8 nucleotides matching TRBD1. CDR3 length: 15 amino acids. The J segment lost 3 bases and the V segment lost 2 bases, leaving 3 bases of the junction unmatched. The germline CDR1 and CDR2 sequences are SGDLS and YYNGEE. The CDR3 coding sequence is TGTGCCAGCAGCGTTACAGGGGGAGCTAATGAAAAACTGTTTTTT. Its translation is CASSVTGGANEKLFF. Filled out from reference TRBV9 and TRBJ1-4, the complete variable domain reads DSGVTQTPKHLITATGQRVTLRCSPRSGDLSVYWYQQSLDQGLQFLIQYYNGEERAKGNILERFSAQQFPDLHSELNLSSLELGDSALYFCASSVTGGANEKLFFGSGTQLSVL.

V usage is TRBV11-2 and J usage is TRBJ2-2, with a weak D call TRBD2 (6 bases). CDR1 SGHAT and CDR2 FQNNGV come from the germline V gene. V was cut by 3 bases and J by 3 bases, with 14 bases left in between. There are 16 residues in the CDR3. CDR3 DNA sequence: TGTGCCAGCAGCTTGCCCCGACTAGGGTACACCGGGGAGCTGTTTTTT. Encoded protein: CASSLPRLGYTGELFF.

This chain joins TRBV7-3 and TRBJ1-4; maybe TRBD1 (6 bases). V was clipped by 3 bases and J by 8 bases, with 22 bases between them. This CDR3 has 17 amino acids. The germline gives CDR1 SGHTA, CDR2 FQGTGA. CDR3 nucleotide sequence: TGTGCCAGCAGCTTGCGAGGACCGGGACAAGGGGACGAAAAACTGTTTTTT. It is translated as CASSLRGPGQGDEKLFF.

This clone was observed once. The V and J genes are TRBV7-9 and TRBJ2-7, with 11 bases matching TRBD1. CDR3 size: 16 residues. Germline trimming cut 3 bases from V and 3 bases from J; bases unmatched to any gene: 7. Per the germline V gene, CDR1 is SEHNR and CDR2 is FQNEAQ (reference sequence). The CDR3 nucleotides are TGTGCCAGCAGCTTGCTTAAGGGACAGGGGGTCTACGAGCAGTACTTC. Translating it yields CASSLLKGQGVYEQYF.

The genes are TRBV2 and TRBJ1-5; TRBD1 aligns across 8 bases. Germline trimming cut 7 bases from V and 4 bases from J; bases unmatched to any gene: 3. Looked up from germline, CDR1 is SNHLY and CDR2 is FYNNEI. The CDR3 covers 13 residues. This chain's CDR3 is CASTYRGNQPQHF. Written as DNA, the CDR3 is TGTGCCAGCACATACAGGGGGAATCAGCCCCAGCATTTT.

The rearrangement links TRBV7-9 to TRBJ1-6; unclear D gene. Trimming cost V 1 base and J 7 bases, with 14 bases left between them. The CDR3 contains 16 residues. Germline loops: CDR1 SEHNR, CDR2 FQNEAQ (reference sequence). The CDR3 coding sequence is TGTGCCAGCAGCTTAGGTATCGGCGAGAGGAATTCACCCCTCCACTTT. Its protein is CASSLGIGERNSPLHF.

The chain carries TRBV19 and TRBJ2-5, with a possible D match to TRBD1 (6 bases). The DNA end is more similar to TRBJ2-7, so the J call may be wrong. Germline V gene lookup returns CDR1 LNHDA and CDR2 SQIVND (reference sequence). The CDR3 contains 15 residues. CDR3 protein: CASSETDRSSYEQYF. The CDR3 DNA reads as TGTGCCAGTAGTGAGACAGACAGGTCCTCCTACGAGCAGTACTTC.

The gene calls are TRBV2 and TRBJ1-1, with D possibly being TRBD1 (5 bases). V dropped 5 bases and J dropped 1 base, with 11 bases sitting between them. CDR3 size: 14 residues. Germline V gene lookup returns CDR1 SNHLY and CDR2 FYNNEI. The CDR3 nucleotides read TGTGCCAGCAGTCAATCAACAGGGAACACTGAAGCTTTCTTT. Its protein product is CASSQSTGNTEAFF.

The chain couples TRBV19 to TRBJ1-2; 11 bases agree with TRBD1. Germline values: CDR1 LNHDA, CDR2 SQIVND (reference sequence). V shed 7 bases and J 4 bases; nucleotides not matched to a gene: 2. This CDR3 has 13 residues. CDR3 residues: CASTGTGGYGYTF. The CDR3 bases are TGTGCCAGTACCGGGACAGGGGGCTATGGCTACACCTTC.

Here the CDR3 reads CASSRLAGATDTQYF. The CDR3 coding sequence is TGTGCCAGCAGCCGACTAGCGGGGGCAACAGATACGCAGTATTTT. The chain links TRBV6-5 to TRBJ2-3; 12 bases agree with TRBD2. CDR1 MNHEY and CDR2 SVGAGI come from the germline V gene. This CDR3 is 15 amino acids long. The trim removed 6 bases at V and 3 bases at J, leaving 4 bases unmatched.

This chain links TRBV11-2 with TRBJ2-7; 9 bases are shared with TRBD2. Trimming removed 0 bases from V and 3 bases from J; junction bases left unmatched: 15. Germline V lookup: CDR1 SGHAT, CDR2 FQNNGV. The CDR3 loop spans 19 amino acids. CDR3: CASSLDPNLAGEFYYEQYF. In nucleotides, the CDR3 is TGTGCCAGCAGCTTAGACCCGAACTTAGCGGGAGAGTTCTACTACGAGCAGTACTTC. The full variable domain, in which reference TRBV11-2 and TRBJ2-7 provide the parts outside the CDR3, is EAGVAQSPRYKIIEKRQSVAFWCNPISGHATLYWYQQILGQGPKLLIQFQNNGVVDDSQLPKDRFSAERLKGVDSTLKIQPAKLEDSAVYLCASSLDPNLAGEFYYEQYFGPGTRLTVT.

This clone was counted a single time. This chain joins TRBV18 and TRBJ1-2, with D unclear. The length of the CDR3 is 13 residues. The germline gives CDR1 KGHSH, CDR2 LQKENI. V was clipped by 6 bases and J by 13 bases, with 21 bases between them. The CDR3, as DNA: TGTGCCAGCTCCCCCGAGGCCTCACAAACGGGCACCTTC. It specifies CASSPEASQTGTF.

The gene calls are TRBV18 and TRBJ1-5; TRBD1 is a possible D gene (6 bases). Trimming cost V 3 bases and J 4 bases, with 10 bases left between them. CDR3 size: 14 residues. The germline V gene has CDR1 KGHSH and CDR2 LQKENI. In DNA form, the CDR3 reads TGTGCCAGCTCACCTATGGACAGAAATCAGCCCCAGCATTTT. Translation: CASSPMDRNQPQHF.

The chain's CDR3 is CASSPGLNNEQFF. The CDR3 bases are TGTGCCAGCTCACCGGGACTTAACAATGAGCAGTTCTTC. The chain joins TRBV18 to TRBJ2-1; perhaps TRBD2 as D (6 bases). Looked up from germline, CDR1 is KGHSH and CDR2 is LQKENI. V lost 3 bases and J 5 bases, leaving 8 bases between the germline ends. The CDR3 contains 13 residues.

The chain links TRBV6-5 to TRBJ2-7; 10 bases map to TRBD1. The CDR3 is made up of 16 amino acids. Germline V gives CDR1 MNHEY, CDR2 SVGAGI. V shed 2 bases and J 1 base; nucleotides not matched to a gene: 5. The DNA for the CDR3 is TGTGCCAGCAGTTACGCGACAGGGGGCAAGTCCTACGAGCAGTACTTC. This encodes CASSYATGGKSYEQYF.

The chain links TRBV4-2 to TRBJ1-6; D uncertain. V lost 2 bases to trimming and J lost 0 bases, with 8 bases between them. In germline, CDR1 is LGHNA, CDR2 YNFKEQ. This CDR3 is built from 16 residues. The CDR3 reads CASSQRASSYNSPLHF. In nucleotides, the CDR3 is TGTGCCAGCAGCCAACGCGCGAGCTCCTATAATTCACCCCTCCACTTT.

The chain joins TRBV7-9 to TRBJ1-2, with D uncertain. Germline loops: CDR1 SEHNR, CDR2 FQNEAQ (reference sequence). This CDR3 is built from 19 residues. The V and J ends lost 2 bases and 3 bases respectively, with 25 bases between them. The CDR3 loop is CASSLLGRPDPLEDYGYTF. In DNA form, the CDR3 reads TGTGCCAGCAGCTTATTGGGAAGGCCAGACCCCCTGGAGGACTATGGCTACACCTTC.

The chain combines TRBV4-3 with TRBJ2-2; unclear D gene. Germline CDR1 and CDR2: LGHNA and YSLEER. Deletions cut 0 bases from V and 5 bases from J, with 4 bases between. The CDR3 has 13 residues. CDR3: CASSQDRTGELFF. DNA for the CDR3: TGCGCCAGCAGCCAAGATCGGACCGGGGAGCTGTTTTTT.

This clone was seen a few times. The chain employs TRBV6-6 and TRBJ2-3, with a weak D call TRBD2 (6 bases). CDR1 MNHNY and CDR2 SVGAGI come from the germline V gene (reference sequence). Trimming stripped 5 bases from V and 0 bases from J, with 12 bases between. The CDR3 is 15 residues long. CDR3 coding DNA: TGTGCCAGCAGTCAACCCGGGACTAGCACAGATACGCAGTATTTT. Its protein is CASSQPGTSTDTQYF.

The J gene is TRBJ2-7, the V gene TRBV11-1, with 7 bases fitting TRBD1. The length of the CDR3 is 15 residues. The germline CDR1 and CDR2 sequences are SGHAT and FQDESV (reference sequence). With V trimmed by 5 bases and J by 6 bases, 13 bases remained unmatched. CDR3 sequence (DNA): TGTGCCAGCAGCCTCCACAAACCGACAGGGTCCGAGCAGTACTTC. Translating it yields CASSLHKPTGSEQYF.

This clone was detected a few times. This chain links TRBV6-5 with TRBJ1-2; 7 bases are a match to TRBD1. CDR3 length: 16 amino acids. V shed 0 bases and J 8 bases; nucleotides not matched to a gene: 12. Germline-derived CDR1 and CDR2 are MNHEY and SVGAGI. The CDR3 spells CASSYSGQTGAGGYTF. The DNA for the CDR3 is TGTGCCAGCAGTTACTCGGGGCAAACAGGGGCTGGCGGCTACACCTTC.

The chain recombines TRBV10-3 with TRBJ2-7; TRBD2 aligns across 8 bases. CDR3 length: 14 residues. The junction had 7 bases not matched to a gene; V was cut back by 6 bases and J by 3 bases. Germline values: CDR1 ENHRY, CDR2 SYGVKD. The CDR3 sequence is CAISDSGTSYEQYF. For the CDR3, the DNA is TGTGCCATCAGCGACTCAGGGACTAGCTACGAGCAGTACTTC.

This clone was observed a few times. This chain links TRBV18 with TRBJ1-5; D not certain. From germline, CDR1 is KGHSH and CDR2 LQKENI. V dropped 3 bases and J dropped 3 bases, with 6 bases sitting between them. The CDR3 length is 13 residues. CDR3 region: CASSPADNQPQHF. DNA for the CDR3: TGTGCCAGCTCACCGGCTGACAATCAGCCCCAGCATTTT.

The V gene is TRBV5-1, the J gene TRBJ2-3, with a possible D match to TRBD2 (6 bases). Trimming stripped 1 base from V and 8 bases from J, with 8 bases between. The germline V gene has CDR1 SGHRS and CDR2 YFSETQ. CDR3 length equals 12 residues. As DNA, the CDR3 is TGCGCCAGCAGCTTGTCAGCGGGTACGCAGTATTTT. Translating it yields CASSLSAGTQYF.

The chain links TRBV7-9 to TRBJ2-1, with 13 bases identical to TRBD2. The germline V gene encodes CDR1 SEHNR and CDR2 FQNEAQ (reference sequence). V trimming: 1 base; J trimming: 8 bases; junction bases outside the gene matches: 2. This CDR3 is 15 amino acids long. The CDR3 bases are TGTGCCAGCAGCTTAGTAGGACTAGCGGGAGATGAGCAGTTCTTC. The encoded protein is CASSLVGLAGDEQFF. The whole variable domain, filled in from reference TRBV7-9 and TRBJ2-1, reads DTGVSQNPRHKITKRGQNVTFRCDPISEHNRLYWYRQTLGQGPEFLTYFQNEAQLEKSRLLSDRFSAERPKGSFSTLEIQRTEQGDSAMYLCASSLVGLAGDEQFFGPGTRLTVL.

CDR3 amino acids: CASSYGRYQPQHF. The CDR3 nucleotides are TGTGCCAGCAGTTACGGGAGGTATCAGCCCCAGCATTTT. The chain joins TRBV6-5 to TRBJ1-5; D not certain. This CDR3 has 13 amino acids. Germline assignment: CDR1 MNHEY and CDR2 SVGAGI. The V end was cut by 2 bases, the J end by 5 bases, with 7 bases between.

CDR3 amino acids: CASQGGGAEETQYF. Here the CDR3 DNA reads TGCGCCAGCCAGGGAGGGGGGGCCGAAGAGACCCAGTACTTC. This chain joins TRBV5-1 and TRBJ2-5; the D gene is possibly TRBD2 (7 bases). Trimming took 7 bases from V and 3 from J, leaving 16 bases between them. Germline CDR1 reads SGHRS; CDR2 reads YFSETQ. The CDR3 extends over 14 amino acids.

This clone came up a few times. The rearrangement links TRBV2 to TRBJ2-7, with TRBD1 matching over 7 bases. CDR1 and CDR2 from the germline V gene are SNHLY and FYNNEI. This CDR3 has 14 amino acids. The J segment lost 7 bases and the V segment lost 6 bases, leaving 12 bases of the junction unmatched. As DNA, the CDR3 is TGTGCCAGCAGACCCCGGGACAGAAGAGGAGAGCAGTACTTC. Translating gives CASRPRDRRGEQYF.

The rearrangement links TRBV9 to TRBJ2-3, with D perhaps TRBD1 (5 bases). Trimming removed 0 bases from V and 4 bases from J, with 12 bases in between. Germline values: CDR1 SGDLS, CDR2 YYNGEE. This CDR3 comprises 15 residues. The CDR3 coding sequence is TGTGCCAGCAGCGTAGGGACCACAGGAGCAGATACGCAGTATTTT. It codes for CASSVGTTGADTQYF.

The CDR3 spells CASSLYNRGIGEVGRFF. CDR3 DNA: TGTGCCAGCAGCTTGTATAACAGGGGAATTGGAGAGGTCGGCCGGTTCTTC. The gene calls are TRBV5-6 and TRBJ2-1, with TRBD1 matching 7 bases. The J segment lost 15 bases and the V segment lost 1 base, leaving 22 bases of the junction unmatched. The CDR3 has 17 residues. CDR1 is SGHDT, CDR2 YYEEEE, per germline.

This rearrangement joins TRBV11-3 to TRBJ2-2, with a weak D call TRBD1 (6 bases). Germline values: CDR1 SGHNT, CDR2 YENEEA. The V and J ends lost 5 bases and 1 base respectively, with 14 bases between them. This CDR3 contains 16 residues. As DNA, the CDR3 is TGTGCCAGCAGCGCTTATCTACAGGGGAACACCGGGGAGCTGTTTTTT. Its translation is CASSAYLQGNTGELFF.

The gene calls are TRBV25-1 and TRBJ2-3; no clear D gene. V lost 5 bases to trimming and J lost 2 bases, with 8 bases between them. Germline-derived CDR1 and CDR2 are MGHDK and SYGVNS. The CDR3 is made up of 13 amino acids. The CDR3 DNA reads as TGTGCCAGCAGTCCTCTGTTCACAGATACGCAGTATTTT. It codes for CASSPLFTDTQYF.